These 28 T cell receptor beta chains originate from one sample sequenced in a study of cytomegalovirus exposure and HLA in healthy donors. Primers: 60 Vbeta forward and 13 Jbeta reverse. TCRdb's copy holds only in-frame clones and misses some; the assay was immunoSEQ multiplex PCR. The sample lists around 160,000 clones; 65% to 85% were seen once. Sequencing input: PBMCs. These receptors were obtained from a woman between 35 and 50 years old in good health and CMV-seropositive.

The rearrangement links TRBV5-1 to TRBJ2-3; 10 bases map to TRBD2. The CDR3 spans 15 residues. V shed 3 bases and J 1 base; nucleotides not matched to a gene: 2. Germline lookup yields CDR1 SGHRS and CDR2 YFSETQ. CDR3 residues: CASSSGLAGTDTQYF. The CDR3, as DNA: TGCGCCAGCAGCTCCGGACTAGCGGGCACAGATACGCAGTATTTT.

The chain employs TRBV27 and TRBJ1-1, with 7 bases matching TRBD1. The germline gives CDR1 MNHEY, CDR2 SMNVEV (reference sequence). V shed 2 bases, J shed 1 base, and the junction held 1 base outside the gene matches. CDR3 length equals 14 residues. CDR3 amino acids: CASSLQGGNTEAFF. The CDR3 DNA is TGTGCCAGCAGTTTACAGGGGGGGAACACTGAAGCTTTCTTT.

This chain joins TRBV27 and TRBJ1-1, with D possibly matching TRBD1 (6 bases). CDR1 is MNHEY, CDR2 SMNVEV, per germline (reference sequence). This CDR3 is 14 amino acids long. Deletions cut 5 bases from V and 6 bases from J, with 16 bases between. CDR3 amino acids: CASSPYRDNAEAFF. CDR3 DNA: TGTGCCAGCAGTCCGTACCGGGACAACGCTGAAGCTTTCTTT.

The rearrangement links TRBV18 to TRBJ2-7; D is perhaps TRBD2 (5 bases). From germline, CDR1 is KGHSH and CDR2 LQKENI. CDR3 size: 15 residues. V was pared by 2 bases and J by 0 bases, with 11 bases between. CDR3 residues: CASSPGSGSSYEQYF. In DNA form, the CDR3 reads TGTGCCAGCTCACCAGGGTCGGGAAGCTCCTACGAGCAGTACTTC. Combining the CDR3 with reference TRBV18 and TRBJ2-7 gives the whole variable domain NAGVMQNPRHLVRRRGQEARLRCSPMKGHSHVYWYRQLPEEGLKFMVYLQKENIIDESGMPKERFSAEFPKEGPSILRIQQVVRGDSAAYFCASSPGSGSSYEQYFGPGTRLTVT.

This clone has just one count. V gene TRBV5-5 combines with J gene TRBJ1-1; D perhaps matches TRBD1 (5 bases). This CDR3 region has 14 residues. V was clipped by 4 bases and J by 3 bases, with 13 bases between them. Germline values: CDR1 SGHKS, CDR2 YYEKEE (reference sequence). CDR3 coding DNA: TGTGCCAGCAGCCCCCCCACAGGTTACACTGAAGCTTTCTTT. Translating it yields CASSPPTGYTEAFF.

This chain uses TRBV7-6 with TRBJ2-1; TRBD2 aligns across 15 bases. Germline V gives CDR1 SGHVS, CDR2 FNYEAQ. V shed 3 bases, J shed 8 bases, and the junction held 17 bases outside the gene matches. This CDR3 comprises 20 residues. The CDR3 bases are TGTGCCAGCAGCTTTATTGGCGGACTAGCGGGGGGGCCCGTCAGCGATGAGCAGTTCTTC. Translation: CASSFIGGLAGGPVSDEQFF. The entire variable domain, with the rest obtained from reference TRBV7-6 and TRBJ2-1, is as follows: GAGVSQSPRYKVTKRGQDVALRCDPISGHVSLYWYRQALGQGPEFLTYFNYEAQQDKSGLPNDRFSAERPEGSISTLTIQRTEQRDSAMYRCASSFIGGLAGGPVSDEQFFGPGTRLTVL.

This clone was seen just once. J is TRBJ1-2 and V is TRBV4-1; D unresolved. Germline CDR1 and CDR2: MGHRA and YSYEKL. The CDR3 has 14 amino acids. The V and J ends lost 6 bases and 0 bases respectively, with 11 bases between them. CDR3 sequence: CASSHDSTNYGYTF. The CDR3 bases are TGCGCCAGCAGTCACGATAGTACTAACTATGGCTACACCTTC.

This clone has more than one count but fewer than ten. The chain employs TRBV6-1 and TRBJ2-7, with 7 nucleotides matching TRBD1. This CDR3 spans 12 amino acids. Trimming cost V 9 bases and J 0 bases; bases outside gene matches: 2. Germline CDR1 is MNHNS and CDR2 is SASEGT. In DNA form, the CDR3 reads TGTGCCAGTGGACAGGCCTCCTACGAGCAGTACTTC. Residues: CASGQASYEQYF.

This sequence joins TRBV7-3 and TRBJ1-1; D is ambiguous. The CDR3 is made up of 13 amino acids. Trimming stripped 2 bases from V and 5 bases from J, with 9 bases between. Germline V gene data show CDR1 as SGHTA and CDR2 as FQGTGA. CDR3 amino acids: CASSLLEETEAFF. In nucleotides, the CDR3 is TGTGCCAGCAGCTTATTAGAGGAGACTGAAGCTTTCTTT.

The rearrangement links TRBV2 to TRBJ2-3; tentative D call: TRBD2 (6 bases). The CDR3 is 16 amino acids. Germline loops: CDR1 SNHLY, CDR2 FYNNEI. Trimming stripped 3 bases from V and 0 bases from J, with 13 bases between. This CDR3 is CASSDLSRGSTDTQYF. The CDR3 coding sequence is TGTGCCAGCAGTGACCTAAGCCGGGGGAGCACAGATACGCAGTATTTT. The full variable domain, rest sourced from reference TRBV2 and TRBJ2-3, is EPEVTQTPSHQVTQMGQEVILRCVPISNHLYFYWYRQILGQKVEFLVSFYNNEISEKSEIFDDQFSVERPDGSNFTLKIRSTKLEDSAMYFCASSDLSRGSTDTQYFGPGTRLTVL.

V is TRBV28 and J is TRBJ2-7; D may be TRBD2 (5 bases). This CDR3 has 15 residues. The V gene's germline CDR1 is MDHEN and CDR2 SYDVKM. The V and J ends lost 7 bases and 6 bases respectively, with 22 bases between them. CDR3 sequence reads: CASNPFRAGRGEQYF. The DNA for the CDR3 is TGTGCCAGCAACCCCTTTAGAGCAGGACGGGGCGAGCAGTACTTC.

This rearrangement joins TRBV18 to TRBJ1-5, with 7 nucleotides matching TRBD1. CDR3 length equals 16 residues. Germline CDR1 KGHSH, CDR2 LQKENI. Trimming cost V 4 bases and J 4 bases; bases outside gene matches: 10. The CDR3 nucleotides are TGTGCCAGCTCACTAACAACAGGGGTCTCAAATCAGCCCCAGCATTTT. It codes for CASSLTTGVSNQPQHF.

CDR3 protein: CASSRTKFGNTIYF. CDR3 nucleotides: TGTGCCAGCAGCCGCACAAAGTTTGGAAACACCATATATTTT. The chain is built from TRBV6-6 and TRBJ1-3; D gene uncertain. V lost 6 bases, J lost 3 bases, and 12 bases lay in between. This CDR3 has 14 amino acids. The germline CDR1 and CDR2 sequences are MNHNY and SVGAGI (reference sequence).

The V and J genes are TRBV12-5 and TRBJ1-4; D is possibly TRBD1 (6 bases). Germline V gene lookup returns CDR1 LGHNT and CDR2 FRNRAP. CDR3 length: 13 residues. Trimming left V 7 bases short and J 10 bases short, with 16 bases between. The CDR3 DNA reads TGTGCTAGTGCCCCGGGGGGGCTCGGAAAACTGTTTTTT. Translating gives CASAPGGLGKLFF.

This rearrangement joins TRBV28 to TRBJ1-2; D is unclear. The germline gives CDR1 MDHEN, CDR2 SYDVKM. The ends were cut back, 3 bases at V and 2 bases at J, with 10 bases in the middle. The CDR3 covers 14 residues. DNA for the CDR3: TGTGCCAGCAGTTTTTCTCCGGAGAACTATGGCTACACCTTC. Amino acids: CASSFSPENYGYTF.

Turning to this clone: An end of the junction does not agree with germline; a read error may underlie this. This specimen includes other DNA sequences encoding the same CDR3. The chain is built from TRBV30 and TRBJ2-5, with D maybe TRBD2 (7 bases). The CDR3 totals 16 residues. Per germline, CDR1 GTSNPN and CDR2 SVGIG (reference sequence). This CDR3 reads CAWSVRGGGPQETQYF. Here the CDR3 DNA reads TGTGCTTGGAGTGTACGAGGCGGGGGCCCTCAAGAGACCCAGTACTTC. The full variable domain, its missing parts supplied by reference TRBV30 and TRBJ2-5, is SQTIHQWPATLVQPVGSPLSLECTVEGTSNPNLYWYRQAAGRGLQLLFYSVGIGQISSEVPQNLSASRPQDRQFILSSKKLLLSDSGFYLCAWSVRGGGPQETQYFGPGTRLLVL.

J is TRBJ2-1 and V is TRBV19; 16 bases are shared with TRBD2. The CDR3 is made up of 18 amino acids. The junction had 5 bases not matched to a gene; V was cut back by 6 bases and J by 0 bases. Per the germline V gene, CDR1 is LNHDA and CDR2 is SQIVND (reference sequence). As DNA, the CDR3 is TGTGCCAGTAGACCGGGACTAGCGGGGGGGAGCTCCTACAATGAGCAGTTCTTC. Its protein product is CASRPGLAGGSSYNEQFF.

The chain links TRBV10-3 to TRBJ2-7; D unresolved. Trimming left V 6 bases short and J 1 base short, with 13 bases between. CDR1 and CDR2 from the germline V gene are ENHRY and SYGVKD. The CDR3 has 14 residues. This CDR3 is CAIRFAELSYEQYF. CDR3 DNA sequence: TGTGCCATCAGATTTGCGGAGTTATCCTACGAGCAGTACTTC.

In DNA form, the CDR3 reads TGTGCCAGCAGTTTACGTCCTAGCCCCCGTTCCTACAATGAGCAGTTCTTC. It encodes CASSLRPSPRSYNEQFF. The chain is built from TRBV27 and TRBJ2-1; a possible D gene is TRBD2 (5 bases). The length of the CDR3 is 17 residues. V lost 2 bases and J lost 1, with 15 bases in between. Germline V gene data show CDR1 as MNHEY and CDR2 as SMNVEV (reference sequence).

The chain recombines TRBV7-9 with TRBJ2-1; 7 positions agree with TRBD2. V lost 2 bases, J lost 6 bases, and 7 bases stayed unmatched. Germline assignment: CDR1 SEHNR and CDR2 FQNEAQ (reference sequence). CDR3 length equals 15 residues. The CDR3 region is CASSLMGGPFNEQFF. CDR3 in DNA: TGTGCCAGCAGCTTAATGGGAGGGCCTTTCAATGAGCAGTTCTTC.

The chain recombines TRBV6-1 with TRBJ2-1; a weak D match, TRBD2 (5 bases). V was shortened by 4 bases and J by 9 bases, with 25 bases between the two germline ends. Germline V gene sequence: CDR1 MNHNS, CDR2 SASEGT. The CDR3 runs 17 residues. CDR3 in amino acids: CASSVTSSGLWLGEQFF. CDR3 nucleotides: TGTGCCAGCAGTGTAACTAGTTCGGGCCTATGGTTGGGTGAGCAGTTCTTC.

This chain links TRBV4-1 with TRBJ2-5; 8 bases align to TRBD2. The CDR3 extends over 17 amino acids. Germline V gene sequence: CDR1 MGHRA, CDR2 YSYEKL. With V trimmed by 4 bases and J by 4 bases, 14 bases remained unmatched. CDR3 in amino acids: CASSLLSSGVGRETQYF. CDR3 nucleotides: TGCGCCAGCAGCCTCCTGAGTAGCGGGGTCGGCAGAGAGACCCAGTACTTC.

Worth noting for this clone: The sample holds other DNA sequences that translate to the same CDR3. The chain employs TRBV5-1 and TRBJ2-7; unclear D gene. The length of the CDR3 is 13 residues. Germline V gene data show CDR1 as SGHRS and CDR2 as YFSETQ. V lost 2 bases and J lost 0, with 6 bases in between. The CDR3 loop is CASSLDNSYEQYF. The CDR3 bases are TGCGCCAGCAGCTTAGACAACTCCTACGAGCAGTACTTC.

Points on this clone: The germline gene is not matched at one end of the junction; a read error may be the cause. V gene TRBV7-9 combines with J gene TRBJ2-7; 7 nucleotides agree with TRBD1. Per germline, CDR1 SEHNR and CDR2 FQNEAQ (reference sequence). The length of the CDR3 is 14 residues. DNA for the CDR3: TGTTCCAGCAGCCGGGCTACCAGGGGGTACGAGCAGTACTTC. As protein: CSSSRATRGYEQYF.

The rearrangement links TRBV6-1 to TRBJ1-2; D might be TRBD1 (5 bases). The V end was cut by 8 bases, the J end by 6 bases, with 16 bases between. CDR1 and CDR2 (germline): MNHNS, SASEGT. The CDR3 is 13 amino acids. The CDR3 region is CASHRFGGDGYTF. The CDR3 bases are TGTGCCAGCCATCGGTTTGGGGGGGATGGCTACACCTTC.

The chain is built from TRBV18 and TRBJ2-5; D gene ambiguous. Germline lookup yields CDR1 KGHSH and CDR2 LQKENI. The CDR3 spans 12 residues. Trimming left V 3 bases short and J 5 bases short, with 7 bases between. CDR3 coding DNA: TGTGCCAGCTCACCCGTAGTGGAGACCCAGTACTTC. It is translated as CASSPVVETQYF.

This clone has a single count. The CDR3 bases are TGTGCCAGTAGTAGTCTAGCGGGTATAAACACCGGGGAGCTGTTTTTT. Its protein is CASSSLAGINTGELFF. This chain connects TRBV19 to TRBJ2-2, with 8 bases identical to TRBD2. This CDR3 has 16 residues. CDR1 LNHDA and CDR2 SQIVND come from the germline V gene (reference sequence). The V segment lost 4 bases and the J segment 2 bases; nucleotides outside the gene matches: 6.

This rearrangement joins TRBV2 to TRBJ1-6; D perhaps matches TRBD1 (6 bases). In germline, CDR1 is SNHLY, CDR2 FYNNEI. The CDR3 is 14 residues long. The V end was cut by 8 bases, the J end by 6 bases, with 14 bases between. The CDR3 coding sequence is TGTGCCAGCCGAACAGGGTCCGGTAATTCACCCCTCCACTTT. Amino acid sequence: CASRTGSGNSPLHF.